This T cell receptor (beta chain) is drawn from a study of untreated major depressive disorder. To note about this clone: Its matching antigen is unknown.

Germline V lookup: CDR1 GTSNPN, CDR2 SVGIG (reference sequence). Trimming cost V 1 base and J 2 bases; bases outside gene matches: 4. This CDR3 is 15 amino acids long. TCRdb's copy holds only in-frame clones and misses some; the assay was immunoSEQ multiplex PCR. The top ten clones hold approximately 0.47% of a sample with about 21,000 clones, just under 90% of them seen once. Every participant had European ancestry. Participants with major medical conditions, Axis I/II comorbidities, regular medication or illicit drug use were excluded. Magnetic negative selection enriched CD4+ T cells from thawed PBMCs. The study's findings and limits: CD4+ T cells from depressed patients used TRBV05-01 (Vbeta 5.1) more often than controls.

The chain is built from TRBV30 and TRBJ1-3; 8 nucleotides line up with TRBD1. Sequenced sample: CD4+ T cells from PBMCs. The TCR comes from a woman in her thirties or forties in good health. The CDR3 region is CAWSARTGPGNTIYF. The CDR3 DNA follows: TGTGCCTGGAGTGCTCGGACAGGGCCTGGAAACACCATATATTTT.